The 19 T cell receptor beta chains in this list originate from one sample, sequenced in a study of blood T cell repertoires in COVID-19. Assay used: immunoSEQ multiplex PCR; TCRdb lists only in-frame clones, some missing. The sample has approximately 110,000 clones; more than 70% are singletons. Input material: peripheral blood. Receptor source: a human donor in a cohort sampled during active COVID-19.

V usage is TRBV29-1 and J usage is TRBJ2-3; perhaps TRBD2 as D (6 bases). With 4 bases removed from V and 2 bases from J, the gap between germline ends came to 10 bases. The CDR3 covers 13 residues. Per germline, CDR1 SQVTM and CDR2 ANQGSEA. CDR3: CSVVGGATDTQYF. The DNA of the CDR3 is TGCAGCGTTGTTGGCGGGGCCACAGATACGCAGTATTTT.

This clone has only a few counts. The V gene is TRBV3-1 (or the pseudogene TRBV3-2), the J gene TRBJ2-7; TRBD1 might be the D (6 bases). This CDR3 region has 14 residues. V lost 3 bases and J 5 bases, leaving 14 bases between the germline ends. Germline-derived CDR1 and CDR2 are LGHDT and YNNKEL (reference sequence). The CDR3 here is CASSQNTGQNEQYF. Written as DNA, the CDR3 is TGTGCCAGCAGCCAGAATACAGGGCAGAACGAGCAGTACTTC.

The V and J genes are TRBV5-4 and TRBJ2-7; 7 bases align to TRBD2. The ends lost 5 bases at V and 3 bases at J; junction bases unmatched: 8. Per germline, CDR1 SGHNT and CDR2 YYREEE (reference sequence). The CDR3 consists of 14 residues. CDR3: CASSFGGDYYEQYF. Written as DNA, the CDR3 is TGTGCCAGCAGTTTCGGTGGGGACTACTACGAGCAGTACTTC.

There are a few counts of this clone. This chain joins TRBV5-1 and TRBJ2-7, with D tentatively TRBD1 (5 bases). Trimming cost V 2 bases and J 6 bases, with 6 bases left between them. The CDR3 extends over 11 amino acids. Germline loops: CDR1 SGHRS, CDR2 YFSETQ. The CDR3 DNA reads TGCGCCAGCAGCTTCACAGGCGAGCAGTACTTC. It specifies CASSFTGEQYF. Complete variable domain (other parts from reference TRBV5-1 and TRBJ2-7): KAGVTQTPRYLIKTRGQQVTLSCSPISGHRSVSWYQQTPGQGLQFLFEYFSETQRNKGNFPGRFSGRQFSNSRSEMNVSTLELGDSALYLCASSFTGEQYFGPGTRLTVT.

The rearrangement joins TRBV11-2 to TRBJ2-7, with TRBD2 matching 8 bases. The trim removed 1 base at V and 5 bases at J, leaving 7 bases unmatched. The germline V gene has CDR1 SGHAT and CDR2 FQNNGV. There are 15 residues in the CDR3. For the CDR3, the DNA is TGTGCCAGCAGCTTAGGGAGCGGGAGCTGGGACGAGCAGTACTTC. It encodes CASSLGSGSWDEQYF.

The V gene is TRBV5-1, the J gene TRBJ1-2; TRBD1 aligns across 7 bases. From germline, CDR1 is SGHRS and CDR2 YFSETQ. V lost 2 bases to trimming and J lost 8 bases; unmatched junction nucleotides: 9. The CDR3 has 14 amino acids. The CDR3 spells CASSFETGVRGYTF. DNA of the CDR3: TGCGCCAGCAGCTTTGAAACAGGGGTTCGAGGCTACACCTTC.

V is TRBV6-1 and J is TRBJ2-1; 14 bases line up with TRBD2. The V gene's germline CDR1 is MNHNS and CDR2 SASEGT. The CDR3 spans 19 residues. The V gene end was trimmed by 4 bases and the J gene end by 2 bases; junction bases not matched to a gene: 10. The CDR3 here is CASSGRGTSGSQAYNEQFF. The CDR3 DNA is TGTGCCAGCAGTGGGCGGGGGACTAGCGGGAGTCAGGCCTACAATGAGCAGTTCTTC.

V gene TRBV27 combines with J gene TRBJ2-1; TRBD2 is a possible D gene (5 bases). In germline, CDR1 is MNHEY, CDR2 SMNVEV (reference sequence). V lost 2 bases and J lost 6, with 14 bases in between. The CDR3 loop spans 15 amino acids. DNA of the CDR3: TGTGCCAGCAGTTTACGGTTCTTAGCGTCCAATGAGCAGTTCTTC. Amino acid sequence: CASSLRFLASNEQFF.

The chain uses TRBV7-9 and TRBJ2-2; 10 bases are shared with TRBD2. Germline V gives CDR1 SEHNR, CDR2 FQNEAQ (reference sequence). V trimming: 8 bases; J trimming: 2 bases; junction bases outside the gene matches: 8. The CDR3 spans 16 residues. This CDR3 is CASPRGLAENTGELFF. Here the CDR3 DNA reads TGTGCCAGCCCGCGTGGACTAGCGGAAAACACCGGGGAGCTGTTTTTT. Complete variable domain (other parts from reference TRBV7-9 and TRBJ2-2): DTGVSQNPRHKITKRGQNVTFRCDPISEHNRLYWYRQTLGQGPEFLTYFQNEAQLEKSRLLSDRFSAERPKGSFSTLEIQRTEQGDSAMYLCASPRGLAENTGELFFGEGSRLTVL.

This clone was observed once. The chain links TRBV5-1 to TRBJ2-2; 7 bases agree with TRBD2. Germline V gene sequence: CDR1 SGHRS, CDR2 YFSETQ. The CDR3 consists of 16 residues. J lost 1 base, V lost 3 bases, and 6 bases had no gene match. In DNA, the CDR3 is TGCGCCAGCAGCTCCAACCCTAGCGGGAACACCGGGGAGCTGTTTTTT. Protein sequence: CASSSNPSGNTGELFF.

The V and J genes are TRBV28 and TRBJ2-4, with 8 bases identical to TRBD2. CDR3 length: 16 residues. The J segment lost 3 bases and the V segment lost 6 bases, leaving 10 bases of the junction unmatched. Germline V lookup: CDR1 MDHEN, CDR2 SYDVKM. The chain's CDR3 is CASSSPSSGSKNIQYF. CDR3 bases: TGTGCCAGCAGCAGCCCCTCCAGCGGGAGCAAAAACATTCAGTACTTC.

The chain couples TRBV19 to TRBJ2-3; 10 nucleotides agree with TRBD2. With 2 bases clipped from V and 6 bases from J, the junction kept 5 bases outside the gene matches. CDR1 is LNHDA, CDR2 SQIVND, per germline (reference sequence). This CDR3 has 15 amino acids. The CDR3 DNA sequence: TGTGCCAGTAGTATAACAGCGGGAGGGGCCGATACGCAGTATTTT. Protein sequence: CASSITAGGADTQYF.

The chain couples TRBV6-5 to TRBJ1-1; D remains ambiguous. Trimming pared 6 bases from V and 1 base from J, leaving 12 bases between. CDR3 size: 14 residues. Germline assignment: CDR1 MNHEY and CDR2 SVGAGI. The CDR3 DNA reads as TGTGCCAGCAGCCCCACAGAGTCGAACACTGAAGCTTTCTTT. Encoded protein: CASSPTESNTEAFF.

The chain joins TRBV11-2 to TRBJ2-7; TRBD2 agrees at 10 bases. The CDR3 covers 16 residues. Trimming took 0 bases from V and 2 from J; bases not matched to a gene: 4. Germline CDR1 SGHAT, CDR2 FQNNGV. CDR3 sequence (DNA): TGTGCCAGCAGCTTAGAGTTAGCGGGAGGTGCCTACGAGCAGTACTTC. Encoded protein: CASSLELAGGAYEQYF.

The chain uses TRBV20-1 and TRBJ2-2, with 7 bases lining up with TRBD2. This CDR3 is built from 15 residues. Per the germline V gene, CDR1 is DFQATT and CDR2 is SNEGSKA (reference sequence). Trimming removed 3 bases from V and 5 bases from J; junction bases left unmatched: 9. CDR3 loop: CSASKRGRETGELFF. CDR3 bases: TGCAGTGCTAGTAAACGCGGGAGAGAGACCGGGGAGCTGTTTTTT.

The chain joins TRBV19 to TRBJ1-1; no firm D call. The germline CDR1 and CDR2 sequences are LNHDA and SQIVND (reference sequence). CDR3 length: 13 residues. V dropped 0 bases and J dropped 3 bases, with 5 bases sitting between them. This CDR3 is CASSIDRDTEAFF. As DNA, the CDR3 is TGTGCCAGTAGTATAGATCGGGACACTGAAGCTTTCTTT.

The CDR3 DNA sequence: TGCGCCAGCAGCCAAGGACTGGGGCGGGGCGCCTACGAGCAGTACTTC. This encodes CASSQGLGRGAYEQYF. The rearrangement uses TRBV4-1 and TRBJ2-7; D might be TRBD2 (6 bases). V gave up 1 base and J gave up 2 bases, with 15 bases separating them. Germline V CDR1 and CDR2: MGHRA, YSYEKL. This CDR3 is 16 amino acids long.

The chain is built from TRBV7-9 and TRBJ2-1; D is perhaps TRBD2 (5 bases). The CDR3 has 15 amino acids. V shed 2 bases and J shed 9 bases, with 17 bases lying between them. The germline V gene has CDR1 SEHNR and CDR2 FQNEAQ (reference sequence). The CDR3 DNA is TGTGCCAGCAGCTTAATGGCTAGCCCTAACCTTGAGCAGTTCTTC. Amino acids: CASSLMASPNLEQFF. The full variable domain, its missing parts supplied by reference TRBV7-9 and TRBJ2-1, is DTGVSQNPRHKITKRGQNVTFRCDPISEHNRLYWYRQTLGQGPEFLTYFQNEAQLEKSRLLSDRFSAERPKGSFSTLEIQRTEQGDSAMYLCASSLMASPNLEQFFGPGTRLTVL.

The chain has TRBV28 and TRBJ1-5, with 7 bases matching TRBD1. CDR1 MDHEN and CDR2 SYDVKM come from the germline V gene. The CDR3 runs to 15 residues. V lost 6 bases to trimming and J lost 6 bases; unmatched junction nucleotides: 11. CDR3 in amino acids: CASRGGKQGVQPQHF. The CDR3 DNA follows: TGTGCCAGCAGAGGGGGCAAACAGGGAGTTCAGCCCCAGCATTTT.